The 30 T cell receptor beta chains in this list originate from one sample, sequenced in a study of T cells in Graves' hyperthyroidism and ophthalmopathy. Template material for amplifying TCR beta CDR3 regions consisted of RNA transcripts. A first-round RT-PCR of the TCR CDR3 used the HTBI primer set. TCRdb independently ran MiXCR on the multiplex PCR reads; one entry per CDR3 protein. In the table there are hundreds of thousands of distinct CDR3 sequences, roughly 40% of which are singletons. The sequencing input was blood. These TCRs come from a man between 18 and 35 years old with Graves' hyperthyroidism.

The chain is built from TRBV7-9 and TRBJ1-1; D uncertain. V was cut by 0 bases and J by 2 bases, with 10 bases left in between. Per germline, CDR1 SEHNR and CDR2 FQNEAQ (reference sequence). The CDR3 spans 15 residues. The CDR3 region has the DNA TGTGCCAGCAGCTTAGCTGGGCAAGTAAACACTGAAGCTTTCTTT. This encodes CASSLAGQVNTEAFF.

V and J are TRBV7-2 and TRBJ1-2, with D hard to call. CDR1 is SGHTA, CDR2 FQGNSA, per germline. V lost 1 base and J lost 2, with 17 bases in between. CDR3 size: 17 residues. The CDR3 loop reads CASSLGPGKGLNYGYTF. In nucleotides, the CDR3 is TGTGCCAGCAGCTTAGGCCCTGGGAAAGGGTTGAACTATGGCTACACCTTC.

This clonotype was observed at least ten times. CDR3 sequence reads: CASWRAAGELFF. The DNA for the CDR3 is TGTGCCAGCTGGAGGGCTGCCGGGGAGCTGTTTTTT. The chain is built from TRBV12-3 or TRBV12-4 and TRBJ2-2, with D possibly being TRBD2 (6 bases). The V and J ends lost 8 bases and 6 bases respectively, with 10 bases between them. There are 12 residues in the CDR3.

About this clonotype: One end of the junction does not line up with germline, which may come from a read error. The rearrangement joins TRBV7-7 to TRBJ2-7; TRBD1 matches at 8 bases. The CDR3 sequence is 15 residues long. Germline CDR1 and CDR2: SSHAT and FNYEAQ (reference sequence). CDR3 residues: CASSLGPGQAYEQYF. The DNA of the CDR3 is TGTGCTAGCAGCTTAGGCCCGGGACAGGCTTACGAGCAGTACTTC.

This clonotype was found a few times. The V call is TRBV5-4, the J call TRBJ1-2; the D gene is possibly TRBD1 (6 bases). This CDR3 comprises 18 residues. CDR1 is SGHNT and CDR2 is YYREEE in the germline V gene (reference sequence). Trimming took 4 bases from V and 4 from J, leaving 26 bases between them. The CDR3 sequence: CASSRSGDTPMGLYGYTF. The CDR3 DNA reads as TGTGCCAGCAGCCGATCAGGGGACACCCCGATGGGGCTCTATGGCTACACCTTC.

This chain links TRBV20-1 with TRBJ1-6; a weak D match, TRBD1 (5 bases). Deletions cut 5 bases from V and 9 bases from J, with 11 bases between. The CDR3 runs 12 residues. Germline CDR1 reads DFQATT; CDR2 reads SNEGSKA (reference sequence). CDR3 sequence: CSAGTESSPLHF. The CDR3 nucleotides are TGCAGTGCTGGGACGGAGAGTTCACCCCTCCACTTT.

This clonotype has at least ten counts. The V gene is TRBV2, the J gene TRBJ1-6; the D is unclear. The germline V and J ends were trimmed by 2 bases and 9 bases, with 5 bases remaining between them. The germline CDR1 and CDR2 sequences are SNHLY and FYNNEI. This CDR3 has 12 residues. Here the CDR3 reads CASSERSSPLHF. The CDR3 region has the DNA TGTGCCAGCAGTGAAAGAAGTTCACCCCTCCACTTT.

V gene TRBV25-1 combines with J gene TRBJ2-5; D uncertain. This CDR3 spans 9 amino acids. Germline CDR1 is MGHDK and CDR2 is SYGVNS. V lost 10 bases and J 7 bases, leaving 7 bases between the germline ends. CDR3 sequence reads: CANERTQYF. The CDR3 region has the DNA TGTGCCAACGAACGGACCCAGTACTTC.

The chain combines TRBV4-1 with TRBJ1-1; D is undetermined. V was shortened by 2 bases and J by 5 bases, with 15 bases between the two germline ends. CDR3 length equals 15 residues. The germline V gene has CDR1 MGHRA and CDR2 YSYEKL. CDR3 in amino acids: CASSQQEVGFTEAFF. CDR3 sequence (DNA): TGCGCCAGCAGCCAACAGGAAGTAGGGTTTACTGAAGCTTTCTTT.

This clonotype was detected ten times or more. CDR3 bases: TGTGCCAGCAGTGAATACGGCAGGAGGACTGAAGCTTTCTTT. It codes for CASSEYGRRTEAFF. The rearrangement uses TRBV25-1 and TRBJ1-1; D remains ambiguous. CDR1 and CDR2 from the germline V gene are MGHDK and SYGVNS. The CDR3 is made up of 14 amino acids. With 0 bases removed from V and 5 bases from J, the gap between germline ends came to 10 bases. The whole variable domain, filled in from reference TRBV25-1 and TRBJ1-1, reads EADIYQTPRYLVIGTGKKITLECSQTMGHDKMYWYQQDPGMELHLIHYSYGVNSTEKGDLSSESTVSRIRTEHFPLTLESARPSHTSQYLCASSEYGRRTEAFFGQGTRLTVV.

With respect to this clonotype: This may arise from a read error, as a much more abundant clone is one base away. The chain employs TRBV7-6 and TRBJ2-2; the D is unclear. The V end lost 5 bases, the J end lost 0 bases, and 7 bases lay between the germline ends. CDR3 length: 14 amino acids. The germline V gene has CDR1 SGHVS and CDR2 FNYEAQ. CDR3 region: CASSTSTNTGELFF. In nucleotides, the CDR3 is TGTGCCAGCAGCACCTCGACGAACACCGGGGAGCTGTTTTTT.

The table lists this clonotype with a few counts. The chain is built from TRBV5-8 and TRBJ1-5; D is unclear. This CDR3 has 15 amino acids. V was trimmed by 4 bases and J by 0 bases, leaving 11 bases between them. Germline CDR1 reads SGHTS; CDR2 reads YDEGEE. The CDR3: CASSHARYSNQPQHF. The CDR3 DNA reads as TGTGCCAGCAGCCATGCGAGGTATAGCAATCAGCCCCAGCATTTT.

The genes are TRBV19 and TRBJ2-2; D may be TRBD2 (6 bases). The CDR3 loop spans 15 amino acids. Germline loops: CDR1 LNHDA, CDR2 SQIVND (reference sequence). V was shortened by 4 bases and J by 2 bases, with 11 bases between the two germline ends. The CDR3 nucleotides are TGTGCCAGTAGTACTTGGGACTTCAACACCGGGGAGCTGTTTTTT. Translated: CASSTWDFNTGELFF. Full variable domain (outside the CDR3, taken from reference TRBV19 and TRBJ2-2): DGGITQSPKYLFRKEGQNVTLSCEQNLNHDAMYWYRQDPGQGLRLIYYSQIVNDFQKGDIAEGYSVSREKKESFPLTVTSAQKNPTAFYLCASSTWDFNTGELFFGEGSRLTVL.

This clonotype was detected many times. The chain recombines TRBV10-3 with TRBJ2-2; no clear D gene. In germline, CDR1 is ENHRY, CDR2 SYGVKD. The CDR3 has 16 residues. Trimming took off 4 bases at V and 0 bases at J, with 12 bases between the two ends. CDR3 in DNA: TGTGCCATCAGTGCCCTCATCATCGCGAACACCGGGGAGCTGTTTTTT. Encoded protein: CAISALIIANTGELFF.

The table lists this clonotype with many counts. The chain combines TRBV14 with TRBJ1-6; D is possibly TRBD1 (5 bases). Looked up from germline, CDR1 is SGHDN and CDR2 is FVKESK. The CDR3 extends over 17 amino acids. Trimming shortened V by 3 bases and J by 9 bases, and 21 bases separated the two germline ends. Here the CDR3 reads CASSQGGGATLRSPLHF. CDR3 DNA sequence: TGTGCCAGCAGCCAGGGCGGAGGGGCGACTTTACGTTCACCCCTCCACTTT.

This chain connects TRBV28 to TRBJ1-6, with D maybe TRBD1 (6 bases). The V gene's germline CDR1 is MDHEN and CDR2 SYDVKM. CDR3 length: 13 amino acids. The germline V and J ends were trimmed by 2 bases and 9 bases, with 8 bases remaining between them. CDR3 protein: CASSLGGPSPLHF. The CDR3 DNA sequence: TGTGCCAGCAGTTTAGGGGGGCCTTCACCCCTCCACTTT.

About this clonotype itself: Possible read error: a much larger clone is one base away. V usage is TRBV19 and J usage is TRBJ2-6; no clear D. Germline CDR1 LNHDA, CDR2 SQIVND (reference sequence). The CDR3 totals 16 residues. Here the CDR3 reads CASGIDITSGANVLTF. CDR3 nucleotides: TGTGCCAGTGGTATCGACATTACTTCTGGGGCCAACGTCCTGACTTTC.

The chain links TRBV19 to TRBJ2-7; 8 nucleotides match TRBD1. This CDR3 spans 15 amino acids. Germline loops: CDR1 LNHDA, CDR2 SQIVND (reference sequence). V gave up 6 bases and J gave up 3 bases; unmatched junction bases: 10. The CDR3 DNA follows: TGTGCCAGTAGAGCATACGCACAGGGGGGCTACGAGCAGTACTTC. Its translation: CASRAYAQGGYEQYF.

The rearrangement uses TRBV25-1 and TRBJ1-1, with 7 bases identical to TRBD1. There are 12 residues in the CDR3. The V and J ends lost 8 bases and 5 bases, in that order; junction bases with no gene match: 5. The germline V gene has CDR1 MGHDK and CDR2 SYGVNS. The CDR3 DNA follows: TGTGCCAGCTATCAGGGGGAGACTGAAGCTTTCTTT. This sequence encodes CASYQGETEAFF. The full variable domain, completed using reference TRBV25-1 and TRBJ1-1, is EADIYQTPRYLVIGTGKKITLECSQTMGHDKMYWYQQDPGMELHLIHYSYGVNSTEKGDLSSESTVSRIRTEHFPLTLESARPSHTSQYLCASYQGETEAFFGQGTRLTVV.

This clonotype was counted at least ten times. This chain links TRBV7-9 with TRBJ2-2; a weak D match, TRBD1 (6 bases). This CDR3 is 14 amino acids long. CDR1 is SEHNR and CDR2 is FQNEAQ in the germline V gene (reference sequence). The germline V and J ends were trimmed by 7 bases and 3 bases, with 12 bases remaining between them. CDR3 in DNA: TGTGCCAGCACCGAACAGGGTTACACCGGGGAGCTGTTTTTT. This sequence encodes CASTEQGYTGELFF.

This clonotype was observed a few times. V is TRBV20-1 and J is TRBJ1-6; 7 nucleotides match TRBD1. V shed 4 bases, J shed 0 bases, and the junction held 6 bases outside the gene matches. Germline V gives CDR1 DFQATT, CDR2 SNEGSKA (reference sequence). The CDR3 loop spans 16 amino acids. The CDR3 here is CSAKTGSFSYNSPLHF. CDR3 DNA: TGCAGTGCTAAGACAGGGTCCTTCTCCTATAATTCACCCCTCCACTTT.

At least ten counts were recorded for this clonotype. This rearrangement joins TRBV2 to TRBJ1-2; perhaps TRBD1 as D (5 bases). The CDR3 contains 13 residues. Germline values: CDR1 SNHLY, CDR2 FYNNEI. The germline V and J ends were trimmed by 3 bases and 8 bases, with 13 bases remaining between them. The CDR3: CASSEGRGGGYTF. The CDR3 DNA is TGTGCCAGCAGTGAGGGGCGGGGAGGCGGCTACACCTTC.

The J gene is TRBJ1-1, the V gene TRBV25-1; D uncertain. Germline loops: CDR1 MGHDK, CDR2 SYGVNS. The V gene lost 5 bases and the J gene lost 6 bases, with 16 bases spanning the gap. The CDR3 covers 14 residues. CDR3 sequence reads: CASSPGALDAEAFF. In DNA, the CDR3 is TGTGCCAGCAGTCCCGGCGCCTTAGACGCTGAAGCTTTCTTT.

The V gene is TRBV7-9, the J gene TRBJ2-7, with no clear D. In germline, CDR1 is SEHNR, CDR2 FQNEAQ (reference sequence). Trimming pared 5 bases from V and 5 bases from J, leaving 19 bases between. CDR3 length equals 15 residues. CDR3 sequence: CASSVTKATTHEQYF. CDR3 DNA sequence: TGTGCCAGCAGCGTCACCAAGGCGACGACCCACGAGCAGTACTTC.

The chain carries TRBV6-5 and TRBJ2-5; weak D call: TRBD2 (6 bases). The V gene's germline CDR1 is MNHEY and CDR2 SVGAGI. Trimming shortened V by 5 bases and J by 2 bases, and 15 bases separated the two germline ends. The CDR3 extends over 15 amino acids. The CDR3 region has the DNA TGTGCCAGCAGTCGGTTGGCGGGGCCTCAAGAGACCCAGTACTTC. It codes for CASSRLAGPQETQYF.

There are a few counts of this clonotype. The chain uses TRBV4-1 and TRBJ1-5; D may be TRBD1 (5 bases). This CDR3 spans 16 amino acids. Germline V gene lookup returns CDR1 MGHRA and CDR2 YSYEKL. The ends were cut back, 0 bases at V and 5 bases at J, with 14 bases in the middle. The CDR3 bases are TGCGCCAGCAGCCAAGAGGGCAGGGATACATATCAGCCCCAGCATTTT. Residues: CASSQEGRDTYQPQHF.

The rearrangement links TRBV29-1 to TRBJ1-1, with 8 bases that match TRBD1. Trimming at V came to 7 bases and at J to 3 bases, leaving 10 bases not matched to a gene. CDR1 is SQVTM and CDR2 is ANQGSEA in the germline V gene. The CDR3 runs to 14 residues. This CDR3 reads CSGTTGGQDTEAFF. In nucleotides, the CDR3 is TGCAGCGGCACTACAGGGGGTCAAGACACTGAAGCTTTCTTT.

This chain links TRBV6-5 with TRBJ1-6, with D possibly matching TRBD1 (6 bases). With 6 bases removed from V and 8 bases from J, the gap between germline ends came to 8 bases. CDR3 length: 12 amino acids. Germline CDR1 is MNHEY and CDR2 is SVGAGI. The CDR3 nucleotides read TGTGCCAGCAGACCAGGGGATTCACCCCTCCACTTT. Protein sequence: CASRPGDSPLHF.

This clonotype was seen only a few times. The chain recombines TRBV9 with TRBJ2-2, with D hard to call. CDR3 size: 14 residues. In germline, CDR1 is SGDLS, CDR2 YYNGEE. V lost 3 bases to trimming and J lost 7 bases, with 13 bases between them. The CDR3 nucleotides read TGTGCCAGCAGCGCGGCGAGTACGGGCGGGGAGCTGTTTTTT. Translation: CASSAASTGGELFF. Variable domain in full (rest from reference TRBV9 and TRBJ2-2): DSGVTQTPKHLITATGQRVTLRCSPRSGDLSVYWYQQSLDQGLQFLIQYYNGEERAKGNILERFSAQQFPDLHSELNLSSLELGDSALYFCASSAASTGGELFFGEGSRLTVL.

The table lists this clonotype with many counts. The chain joins TRBV2 to TRBJ2-7; 13 nucleotides match TRBD2. After removal of 5 bases from V and 3 bases from J, the junction contained 4 bases not matched to a gene. The CDR3 length is 15 residues. The V gene's germline CDR1 is SNHLY and CDR2 FYNNEI. The CDR3 protein is CASSPRTSGSYEQYF. The CDR3 DNA sequence: TGTGCCAGCAGTCCTAGGACTAGCGGGAGCTACGAGCAGTACTTC.